This T cell receptor beta chain is drawn from a study of T cells in localized non-small cell lung cancer. General study points: Peak T cell clonality was found in uninvolved adjacent lung, exceeding tumor. The tumor had only one region sequenced, so heterogeneity remains possible. Median detection of top 100 tumor clones in adjacent lung was 57 clones. Among blood samples, higher T cell density accompanied longer overall survival.

Germline V gene data show CDR1 as LNHDA and CDR2 as SQIVND (reference sequence). CDR3 size: 16 residues. Trimming took off 9 bases at V and 0 bases at J, with 15 bases between the two ends. As concerns this clone: Its matching antigen is unknown.

Produced via immunoSEQ multiplex PCR; TCRdb's table is partial and in-frame only. The sample yields about 33,000 clones, 80% seen once. The chain links TRBV19 to TRBJ1-6; TRBD1 might be the D (6 bases). The TCR comes from a male donor aged 60 or older with stage III squamous cell lung carcinoma. The input for sequencing was peripheral blood, taken before any cancer treatment. CDR3 loop: CASRDRSDSYNSPLHF. The CDR3 DNA reads TGTGCCAGCAGAGACAGGTCCGACTCCTATAATTCACCCCTCCACTTT.